The 20 T cell receptor beta chains in this list originate from one sample, sequenced in a study of PD-L1 blockade in urothelial cancer. This table comes from immunoSEQ multiplex PCR, and its TCRdb copy is limited to in-frame clones, with some not included. The sample has tens of thousands of clones; about 86% are singletons. Time point of the sample: pretreatment peripheral blood. The sample here was PBMCs, taken around atezolizumab (anti-PD-L1) treatment. The receptors here all came from a man aged 65 to 79 with urothelial cancer.

The rearrangement links TRBV10-3 to TRBJ1-1, with 10 bases aligning to TRBD1. This CDR3 contains 13 residues. Germline V lookup: CDR1 ENHRY, CDR2 SYGVKD. V shed 8 bases, J shed 7 bases, and the junction held 7 bases outside the gene matches. CDR3 in amino acids: CAISGTGDGEAFF. CDR3 sequence (DNA): TGTGCCATCTCCGGGACAGGGGACGGTGAAGCTTTCTTT.

This chain uses TRBV7-6 with TRBJ2-5; 7 bases align to TRBD1. Per the germline V gene, CDR1 is SGHVS and CDR2 is FNYEAQ. The CDR3 is 14 amino acids. The trim removed 5 bases at V and 1 base at J, leaving 4 bases unmatched. CDR3 coding DNA: TGTGCCAGCAGCACAGACAGGGTCCAAGAGACCCAGTACTTC. Its protein product is CASSTDRVQETQYF.

This chain links TRBV30 with TRBJ1-4; D is unresolved. V shed 3 bases and J shed 3 bases, with 11 bases lying between them. CDR3 length equals 14 residues. Germline loops: CDR1 GTSNPN, CDR2 SVGIG (reference sequence). The CDR3 protein is CAWRATGANEKLFF. The CDR3 DNA is TGTGCCTGGAGGGCGACCGGAGCTAATGAAAAACTGTTTTTT.

V is TRBV19 and J is TRBJ1-1; maybe TRBD1 (5 bases). CDR3 length: 14 residues. Per the germline V gene, CDR1 is LNHDA and CDR2 is SQIVND (reference sequence). V lost 3 bases, J lost 2 bases, and 10 bases lay in between. The CDR3 DNA reads TGTGCCAGTAGTATCCCAGGGTTCAACACTGAAGCTTTCTTT. This sequence encodes CASSIPGFNTEAFF.

The rearrangement joins TRBV19 to TRBJ1-4, with D unresolved. The germline gives CDR1 LNHDA, CDR2 SQIVND (reference sequence). The CDR3 has 13 residues. Trimming left V 5 bases short and J 5 bases short, with 9 bases between. CDR3 residues: CASSPRLNEKLFF. For the CDR3, the DNA is TGTGCCAGTAGTCCTCGGTTAAATGAAAAACTGTTTTTT.

V usage is TRBV2 and J usage is TRBJ2-7, with D unresolved. Germline V gene lookup returns CDR1 SNHLY and CDR2 FYNNEI. The CDR3 totals 12 residues. With 6 bases removed from V and 3 bases from J, the gap between germline ends came to 9 bases. CDR3 sequence reads: CASRVVSYEQYF. For the CDR3, the DNA is TGTGCCAGCAGAGTGGTTAGCTACGAGCAGTACTTC.

The table lists this clone with a count of one. The gene calls are TRBV11-2 and TRBJ2-1, with 9 bases aligning to TRBD2. Germline assignment: CDR1 SGHAT and CDR2 FQNNGV. This CDR3 contains 16 residues. J lost 7 bases, V lost 0 bases, and 7 bases had no gene match. CDR3 DNA sequence: TGTGCCAGCAGCTTAGATCGGTCTAGCGGGGAAAATGAGCAGTTCTTC. Its protein is CASSLDRSSGENEQFF.

J is TRBJ1-5 and V is TRBV19; tentatively, D is TRBD1 (5 bases). This CDR3 has 16 amino acids. Germline V gene sequence: CDR1 LNHDA, CDR2 SQIVND (reference sequence). V was clipped by 5 bases and J by 2 bases, with 16 bases between them. CDR3 in DNA: TGTGCCAGTAGTGCAAGGGGTCTCCTTGGCAATCAGCCCCAGCATTTT. Protein product: CASSARGLLGNQPQHF.

The chain is built from TRBV6-1 and TRBJ1-4; TRBD1 matches at 8 bases. Germline assignment: CDR1 MNHNS and CDR2 SASEGT. The V segment lost 4 bases and the J segment 2 bases; nucleotides outside the gene matches: 3. The CDR3 loop spans 15 amino acids. Here the CDR3 reads CASSGTGTTNEKLFF. The CDR3 region has the DNA TGTGCCAGCAGTGGGACAGGGACGACTAATGAAAAACTGTTTTTT.

This chain links TRBV5-1 with TRBJ2-4; 8 bases are a match to TRBD2. The CDR3 totals 15 residues. Germline CDR1 and CDR2: SGHRS and YFSETQ. Trimming took 7 bases from V and 9 from J; bases not matched to a gene: 15. CDR3 nucleotide sequence: TGCGCCAGCGGCCTTTACCGGCGGGAGGTCGGCATTCAGTACTTC. This codes for CASGLYRREVGIQYF.

The chain combines TRBV9 with TRBJ2-3, with 8 bases lining up with TRBD2. V was clipped by 5 bases and J by 6 bases; unmatched bases: 11. CDR3 length equals 15 residues. Germline CDR1 reads SGDLS; CDR2 reads YYNGEE. Written as DNA, the CDR3 is TGTGCCAGCAGTGACGTATCGGGGGGGCGGGATACGCAGTATTTT. As protein: CASSDVSGGRDTQYF.

The chain is built from TRBV5-1 and TRBJ2-7, with D possibly matching TRBD1 (5 bases). Trimming removed 5 bases at V and 3 bases at J, with 18 bases between. Per germline, CDR1 SGHRS and CDR2 YFSETQ. The CDR3 contains 15 residues. The CDR3 sequence: CASRIGHLENYEQYF. The CDR3 nucleotides read TGCGCCAGCAGGATCGGACACCTCGAGAACTACGAGCAGTACTTC.

This CDR3 is CASSLDAGVTAEAFF. The CDR3 bases are TGTGCCAGCAGCTTGGATGCAGGGGTCACCGCTGAAGCTTTCTTT. The rearrangement joins TRBV7-9 to TRBJ1-1; weak D call: TRBD1 (6 bases). Germline V gene sequence: CDR1 SEHNR, CDR2 FQNEAQ (reference sequence). V dropped 3 bases and J dropped 6 bases, with 17 bases sitting between them. This CDR3 has 15 amino acids.

J is TRBJ2-3 and V is TRBV7-9; possible D gene TRBD2, 6 bases. V was shortened by 5 bases and J by 3 bases, with 9 bases between the two germline ends. The germline V gene has CDR1 SEHNR and CDR2 FQNEAQ (reference sequence). The CDR3 consists of 13 residues. The chain's CDR3 is CASSQGTTDTQYF. The CDR3 DNA reads as TGTGCCAGCAGCCAAGGGACTACAGATACGCAGTATTTT.

This clone appeared a few times. The J gene is TRBJ2-7, the V gene TRBV19, with 9 bases matching TRBD2. V shed 3 bases, J shed 0 bases, and the junction held 12 bases outside the gene matches. The V gene's germline CDR1 is LNHDA and CDR2 SQIVND (reference sequence). CDR3 size: 18 residues. The CDR3 sequence: CASSIGWRGAGGSYEQYF. The CDR3 DNA sequence: TGTGCCAGTAGTATTGGTTGGCGGGGAGCGGGAGGCTCCTACGAGCAGTACTTC.

The chain links TRBV4-2 to TRBJ2-2, with D perhaps TRBD1 (6 bases). There are 19 residues in the CDR3. Trimming cost V 0 bases and J 1 base, with 18 bases left between them. The germline CDR1 and CDR2 sequences are LGHNA and YNFKEQ. This CDR3 is CASSQDPQLQGRNTGELFF. The CDR3 region has the DNA TGTGCCAGCAGCCAAGACCCACAGCTACAGGGCCGGAACACCGGGGAGCTGTTTTTT.

This clone has a handful of counts. The chain joins TRBV6-5 to TRBJ2-1; D may be TRBD1 (6 bases). Germline-derived CDR1 and CDR2 are MNHEY and SVGAGI. The V end was cut by 8 bases, the J end by 2 bases, with 13 bases between. The CDR3 runs to 14 residues. CDR3 bases: TGTGCCAGCGGGCAGGGGTCCACCTACAATGAGCAGTTCTTC. It translates to CASGQGSTYNEQFF.

In nucleotides, the CDR3 is TGCGCCAGCAGCTTGTCGCAGGGCACTGAAGCTTTCTTT. This gives the protein CASSLSQGTEAFF. V is TRBV5-1 and J is TRBJ1-1; weak D call: TRBD1 (5 bases). Trimming pared 1 base from V and 4 bases from J, leaving 8 bases between. Germline lookup yields CDR1 SGHRS and CDR2 YFSETQ. The CDR3 spans 13 residues. Based on the CDR3 plus reference TRBV5-1 and TRBJ1-1, the full variable domain is KAGVTQTPRYLIKTRGQQVTLSCSPISGHRSVSWYQQTPGQGLQFLFEYFSETQRNKGNFPGRFSGRQFSNSRSEMNVSTLELGDSALYLCASSLSQGTEAFFGQGTRLTVV.

V and J are TRBV4-2 and TRBJ2-5; 8 bases map to TRBD2. CDR3 length: 15 residues. Germline CDR1 is LGHNA and CDR2 is YNFKEQ. With 6 bases clipped from V and 5 bases from J, the junction kept 11 bases outside the gene matches. This CDR3 is CASRQTSGSWETQYF. The CDR3 DNA follows: TGTGCCAGCAGACAAACTAGCGGTTCATGGGAGACCCAGTACTTC.

V gene TRBV2 combines with J gene TRBJ2-7, with 11 bases matching TRBD2. Germline V gene sequence: CDR1 SNHLY, CDR2 FYNNEI. The length of the CDR3 is 14 residues. Unmatched junction bases numbered 7, after V lost 1 base and J lost 11 bases. This chain's CDR3 is CASSEGLAGGPEYF. The CDR3 DNA sequence: TGTGCCAGCAGTGAAGGATTAGCGGGAGGGCCCGAGTACTTC. The entire variable domain, with the rest obtained from reference TRBV2 and TRBJ2-7, is as follows: EPEVTQTPSHQVTQMGQEVILRCVPISNHLYFYWYRQILGQKVEFLVSFYNNEISEKSEIFDDQFSVERPDGSNFTLKIRSTKLEDSAMYFCASSEGLAGGPEYFGPGTRLTVT.